Included here is one T cell receptor (beta chain) sequence, with context. This specimen comes from a study of control samples from healthy donors and cancer patients. V was trimmed by 6 bases and J by 9 bases, leaving 15 bases between them. The germline CDR1 and CDR2 sequences are SNHLY and FYNNEI. The CDR3 has 14 amino acids. The data were produced by immunoSEQ multiplex PCR, yet TCRdb's version contains in-frame clones alone and is incomplete. The table lists 100,000 to 150,000 clones, 88% of them singletons. This TCR was sampled from a man aged 45-65 years in good health. V and J are TRBV2 and TRBJ1-6; D might be TRBD1 (6 bases). Sequencing input: blood. CDR3 residues: CASRDDRFLSPLHF. The CDR3 nucleotides read TGTGCCAGCAGGGATGACAGGTTTCTTTCACCCCTCCACTTT.